The clone carrying this T cell receptor beta chain was seen a handful of times. The antigen remains unidentified. Template switching added a universal primer site, and cDNA bore unique molecular identifiers. TCRdb ran MiXCR on the 5' RACE reads and lists one entry per CDR3 protein. The table shows about 340,000 distinct CDR3 sequences, with about 10% occurring only once. Trimming pared 5 bases from V and 0 bases from J, leaving 14 bases between. This CDR3 region has 17 residues. The source of the sample is a study of identical twins. General study findings and limits: Abundant cord blood beta clonotypes carried fewer insertions; memory repertoires showed none.

The sample comprised naive T cells sorted from blood. V is TRBV12-3 or TRBV12-4 and J is TRBJ2-6; D remains ambiguous. This receptor was obtained from a woman aged 50 to 60 in good health. CDR3 bases: TGTGCCAGCAGTCCCTCCCTTGGTACCTCTGGGGCCAACGTCCTGACTTTC. This translates into CASSPSLGTSGANVLTF.